The 2 T cell receptor beta chains given below trace back to one sample, sequenced in a study of T cells in Graves' hyperthyroidism and ophthalmopathy (dated by TCRdb to about 2019). To prepare the library, multiplex PCR was applied. Instrument on record: Illumina HiSeq 2000. TCR beta CDR3 regions were amplified from RNA transcripts. A first-round RT-PCR of the TCR CDR3 used the HTBI primer set with the Qiagen OneStep RT-PCR kit. TCRdb trimmed public reads at Q25 via fastp, called clones via MiXCR and kept in-frame beta chains. One record per CDR3 amino acid sequence lists the most common genes and DNA. Counted in this sample were 490,000 or so distinct CDR3 sequences; approximately 23% of them appeared once. The top ten clones comprise under 55% of the sample. Material for sequencing was blood. The receptors come from a woman in her 70s with Graves' ophthalmopathy.

This clonotype was recorded a few times. The chain recombines TRBV5-5 with TRBJ1-3; D possibly corresponds to TRBD1 (5 bases). Trimming left V 2 bases short and J 0 bases short, with 15 bases between. The CDR3 sequence is 17 residues long. Germline V lookup: CDR1 SGHKS, CDR2 YYEKEE (reference sequence). In DNA, the CDR3 is TGTGCCAGCAGCTTCGGGACCCCCGCCATCTCTGGAAACACCATATATTTT. Its protein product is CASSFGTPAISGNTIYF.

This clonotype was seen only a few times. The chain has TRBV7-9 and TRBJ2-3; 10 bases match TRBD2. CDR3 length: 17 residues. V shed 5 bases and J 2 bases; nucleotides not matched to a gene: 10. CDR1 and CDR2 from the germline V gene are SEHNR and FQNEAQ (reference sequence). The CDR3, as DNA: TGTGCCAGCAGCCTCTACTCGGGACTAGCGACCACAGATACGCAGTATTTT. Protein: CASSLYSGLATTDTQYF.